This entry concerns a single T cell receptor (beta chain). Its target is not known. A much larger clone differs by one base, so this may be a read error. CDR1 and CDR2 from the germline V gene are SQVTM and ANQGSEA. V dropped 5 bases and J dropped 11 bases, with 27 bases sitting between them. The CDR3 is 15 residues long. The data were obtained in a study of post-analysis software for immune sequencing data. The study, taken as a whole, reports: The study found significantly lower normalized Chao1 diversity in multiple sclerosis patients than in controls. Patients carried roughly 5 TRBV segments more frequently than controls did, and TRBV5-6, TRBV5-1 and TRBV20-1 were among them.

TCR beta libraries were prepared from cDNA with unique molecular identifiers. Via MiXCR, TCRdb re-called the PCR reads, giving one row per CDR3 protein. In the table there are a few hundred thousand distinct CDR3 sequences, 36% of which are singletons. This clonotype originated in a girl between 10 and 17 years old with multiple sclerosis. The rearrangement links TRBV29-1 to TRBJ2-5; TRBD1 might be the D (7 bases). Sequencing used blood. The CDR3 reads CSVSKTGSDYNEQYF. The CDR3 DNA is TGCAGCGTTTCAAAGACAGGGTCGGACTACAATGAGCAGTACTTC.